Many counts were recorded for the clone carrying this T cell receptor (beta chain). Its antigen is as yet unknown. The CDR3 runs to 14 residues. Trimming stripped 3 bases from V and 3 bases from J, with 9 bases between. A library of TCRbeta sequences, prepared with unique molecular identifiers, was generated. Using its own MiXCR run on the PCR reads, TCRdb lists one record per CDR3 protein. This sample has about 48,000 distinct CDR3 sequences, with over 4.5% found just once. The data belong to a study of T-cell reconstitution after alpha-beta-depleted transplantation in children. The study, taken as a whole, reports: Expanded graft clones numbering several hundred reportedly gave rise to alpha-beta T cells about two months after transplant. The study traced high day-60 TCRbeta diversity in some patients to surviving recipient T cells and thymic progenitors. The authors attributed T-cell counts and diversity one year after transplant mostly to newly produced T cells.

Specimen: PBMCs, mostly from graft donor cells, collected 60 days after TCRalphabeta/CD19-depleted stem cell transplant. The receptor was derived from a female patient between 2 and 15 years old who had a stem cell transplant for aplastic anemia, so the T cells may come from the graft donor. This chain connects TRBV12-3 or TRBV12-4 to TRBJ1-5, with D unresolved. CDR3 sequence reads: CASSFKGYNQPQHF. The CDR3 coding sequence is TGTGCCAGCAGTTTTAAGGGCTACAATCAGCCCCAGCATTTT.